This T cell receptor beta chain was captured by sequencing in a study of blood T cell repertoires in COVID-19. Study details: The United States, Italy and Spain supplied acute and convalescent COVID-19 samples. T cells, B-cell-depleted T cells, or PBMCs provided the cDNA or gDNA that served as material.

The germline gives CDR1 LNHDA, CDR2 SQIVND (reference sequence). V was cut by 6 bases and J by 0 bases, with 12 bases left in between. CDR3 length: 15 residues. In the original workflow: The authors estimated nucleated cell counts from reference gene primer amplification. TCRdb keeps only in-frame clones here, not all; method: immunoSEQ multiplex PCR. V, J and clone size derive from that table, while D and trimming were established from the DNA sequence. Among roughly 260,000 clones listed, around 90% were seen once. This rearrangement joins TRBV19 to TRBJ1-5, with a weak D call TRBD1 (6 bases). The specimen sequenced was peripheral blood. The clonotype originates from a man aged 55 to 70 who had recovered from COVID-19. Here the CDR3 reads CASSSEGGSNQPQHF. The CDR3 DNA reads TGTGCCAGTAGCTCCGAAGGGGGTAGCAATCAGCCCCAGCATTTT.